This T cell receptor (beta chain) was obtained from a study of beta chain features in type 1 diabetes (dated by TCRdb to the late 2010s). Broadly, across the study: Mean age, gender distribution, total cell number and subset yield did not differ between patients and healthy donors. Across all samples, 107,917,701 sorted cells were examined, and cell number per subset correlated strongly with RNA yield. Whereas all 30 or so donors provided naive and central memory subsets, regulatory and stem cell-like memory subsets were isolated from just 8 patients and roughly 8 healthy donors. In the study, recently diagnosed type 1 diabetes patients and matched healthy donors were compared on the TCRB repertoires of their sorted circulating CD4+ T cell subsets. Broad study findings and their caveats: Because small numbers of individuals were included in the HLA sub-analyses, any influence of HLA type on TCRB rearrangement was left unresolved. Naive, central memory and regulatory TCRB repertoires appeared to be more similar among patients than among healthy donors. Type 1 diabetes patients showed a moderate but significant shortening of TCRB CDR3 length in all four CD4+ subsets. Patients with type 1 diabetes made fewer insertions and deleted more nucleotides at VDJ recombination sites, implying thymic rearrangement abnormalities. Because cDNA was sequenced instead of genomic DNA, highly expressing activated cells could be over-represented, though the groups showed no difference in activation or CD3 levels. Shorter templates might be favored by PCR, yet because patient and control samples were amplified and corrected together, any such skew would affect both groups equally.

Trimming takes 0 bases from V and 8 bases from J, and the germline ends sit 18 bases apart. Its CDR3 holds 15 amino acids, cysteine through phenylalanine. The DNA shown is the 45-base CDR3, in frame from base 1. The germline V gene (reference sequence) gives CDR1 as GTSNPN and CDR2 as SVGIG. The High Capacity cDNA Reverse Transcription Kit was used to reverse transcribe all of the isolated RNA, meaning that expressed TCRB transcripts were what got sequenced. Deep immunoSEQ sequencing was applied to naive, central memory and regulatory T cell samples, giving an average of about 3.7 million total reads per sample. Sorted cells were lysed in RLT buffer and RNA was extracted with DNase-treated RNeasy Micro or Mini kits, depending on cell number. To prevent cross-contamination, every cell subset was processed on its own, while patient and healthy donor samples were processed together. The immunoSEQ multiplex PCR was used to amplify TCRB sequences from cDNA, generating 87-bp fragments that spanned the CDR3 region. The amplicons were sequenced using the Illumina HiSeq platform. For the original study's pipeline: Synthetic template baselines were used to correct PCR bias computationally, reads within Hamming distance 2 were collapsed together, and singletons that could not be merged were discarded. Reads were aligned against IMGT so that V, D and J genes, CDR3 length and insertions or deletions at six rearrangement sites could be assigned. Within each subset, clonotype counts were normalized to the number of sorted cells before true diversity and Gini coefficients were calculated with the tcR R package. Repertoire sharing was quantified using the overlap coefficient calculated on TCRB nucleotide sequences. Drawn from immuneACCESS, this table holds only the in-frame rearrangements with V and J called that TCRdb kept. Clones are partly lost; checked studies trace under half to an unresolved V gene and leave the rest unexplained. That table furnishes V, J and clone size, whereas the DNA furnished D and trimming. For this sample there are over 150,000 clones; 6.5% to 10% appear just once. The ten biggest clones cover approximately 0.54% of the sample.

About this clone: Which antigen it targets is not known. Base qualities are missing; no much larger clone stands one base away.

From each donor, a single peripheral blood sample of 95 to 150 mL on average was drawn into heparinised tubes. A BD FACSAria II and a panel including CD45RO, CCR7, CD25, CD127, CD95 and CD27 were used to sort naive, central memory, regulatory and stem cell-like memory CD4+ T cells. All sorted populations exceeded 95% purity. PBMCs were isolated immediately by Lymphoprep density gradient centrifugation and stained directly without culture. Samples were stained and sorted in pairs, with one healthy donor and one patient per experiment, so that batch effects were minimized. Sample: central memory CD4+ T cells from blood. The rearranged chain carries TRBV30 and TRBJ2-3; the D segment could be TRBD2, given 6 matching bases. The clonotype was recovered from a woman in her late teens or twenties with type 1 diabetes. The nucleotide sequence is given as TGTGCCTGGAGTGTTGGAGCGGGCGATATGGGTACGCAGTATTTT. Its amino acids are CAWSVGAGDMGTQYF.